What follows are 5 T cell receptor beta chains derived from one specimen sequenced in a study of human T cells and chemical hapten exposure. TCRdb re-called the RACE reads with MiXCR, one entry per CDR3 protein. Counted here are 300,000 to 350,000 distinct CDR3 sequences, roughly 6.9% occurring once; the ten biggest clones make up more than 7%. Sample time point: patch test 1, 2 weeks after DPC sensitization. The treatment here: therapeutic diphenylcyclopropenone sensitization with weekly scalp DPC. The sequenced sample was whole blood, obtained in connection with sensitization to the hapten diphenylcyclopropenone (DPC). All receptors derive from a woman younger than 30 with alopecia areata. Some clones in this sample may be carry-over from other donors' samples.

This clonotype was counted at least ten times. CDR3 sequence reads: CSARGEGEVQPQHF. The CDR3 bases are TGCAGTGCTAGAGGGGAAGGGGAAGTGCAGCCCCAGCATTTT. The chain has TRBV20-1 and TRBJ1-5, with D possibly TRBD1 on 5 matching bases. Trimming removed 1 base at V and 7 bases at J, with 14 bases between. Germline-derived CDR1 and CDR2 are DFQATT and SNEGSKA (reference sequence). The CDR3 contains 14 residues.

Many counts were recorded for this clonotype. The gene calls are TRBV27 and TRBJ2-7; D gene uncertain. Germline V gene data show CDR1 as MNHEY and CDR2 as SMNVEV (reference sequence). V was clipped by 1 base and J by 3 bases, with 16 bases between them. The CDR3 is made up of 16 amino acids. The CDR3 region is CASSLFPWHSSYEQYF. CDR3 sequence (DNA): TGTGCCAGCAGTTTATTCCCTTGGCACAGCAGCTACGAGCAGTACTTC.

The genes are TRBV12-5 and TRBJ2-3; 7 nucleotides align to TRBD1. Trimming took 8 bases from V and 5 from J; bases not matched to a gene: 10. The V gene's germline CDR1 is LGHNT and CDR2 FRNRAP. CDR3 length equals 14 residues. CDR3 loop: CASTQGTLRDTQYF. CDR3 nucleotide sequence: TGTGCTAGTACACAGGGGACCTTGAGAGATACGCAGTATTTT. Full variable domain (rest looked up from reference TRBV12-5 and TRBJ2-3): DARVTQTPRHKVTEMGQEVTMRCQPILGHNTVFWYRQTMMQGLELLAYFRNRAPLDDSGMPKDRFSAEMPDATLATLKIQPSEPRDSAVYFCASTQGTLRDTQYFGPGTRLTVL.

The chain links TRBV2 to TRBJ2-3; TRBD1 aligns across 8 bases. Trimming removed 10 bases from V and 5 bases from J; junction bases left unmatched: 8. The CDR3 contains 13 residues. The V gene's germline CDR1 is SNHLY and CDR2 FYNNEI. In DNA form, the CDR3 reads TGTGCCACCTCACAGGGGGGCCAAGATACGCAGTATTTT. Its protein is CATSQGGQDTQYF.

In its sample, this clonotype was seen a few times. The V and J genes are TRBV7-8 and TRBJ2-1; D might be TRBD1 or TRBD2, each matching 5 bases. Germline V gene lookup returns CDR1 SGHVS and CDR2 FQNEAQ. The CDR3 length is 13 residues. The germline V and J ends were trimmed by 4 bases and 4 bases, with 8 bases remaining between them. CDR3 DNA: TGTGCCAGCAGCTGGGGGACGTACAATGAGCAGTTCTTC. This codes for CASSWGTYNEQFF.